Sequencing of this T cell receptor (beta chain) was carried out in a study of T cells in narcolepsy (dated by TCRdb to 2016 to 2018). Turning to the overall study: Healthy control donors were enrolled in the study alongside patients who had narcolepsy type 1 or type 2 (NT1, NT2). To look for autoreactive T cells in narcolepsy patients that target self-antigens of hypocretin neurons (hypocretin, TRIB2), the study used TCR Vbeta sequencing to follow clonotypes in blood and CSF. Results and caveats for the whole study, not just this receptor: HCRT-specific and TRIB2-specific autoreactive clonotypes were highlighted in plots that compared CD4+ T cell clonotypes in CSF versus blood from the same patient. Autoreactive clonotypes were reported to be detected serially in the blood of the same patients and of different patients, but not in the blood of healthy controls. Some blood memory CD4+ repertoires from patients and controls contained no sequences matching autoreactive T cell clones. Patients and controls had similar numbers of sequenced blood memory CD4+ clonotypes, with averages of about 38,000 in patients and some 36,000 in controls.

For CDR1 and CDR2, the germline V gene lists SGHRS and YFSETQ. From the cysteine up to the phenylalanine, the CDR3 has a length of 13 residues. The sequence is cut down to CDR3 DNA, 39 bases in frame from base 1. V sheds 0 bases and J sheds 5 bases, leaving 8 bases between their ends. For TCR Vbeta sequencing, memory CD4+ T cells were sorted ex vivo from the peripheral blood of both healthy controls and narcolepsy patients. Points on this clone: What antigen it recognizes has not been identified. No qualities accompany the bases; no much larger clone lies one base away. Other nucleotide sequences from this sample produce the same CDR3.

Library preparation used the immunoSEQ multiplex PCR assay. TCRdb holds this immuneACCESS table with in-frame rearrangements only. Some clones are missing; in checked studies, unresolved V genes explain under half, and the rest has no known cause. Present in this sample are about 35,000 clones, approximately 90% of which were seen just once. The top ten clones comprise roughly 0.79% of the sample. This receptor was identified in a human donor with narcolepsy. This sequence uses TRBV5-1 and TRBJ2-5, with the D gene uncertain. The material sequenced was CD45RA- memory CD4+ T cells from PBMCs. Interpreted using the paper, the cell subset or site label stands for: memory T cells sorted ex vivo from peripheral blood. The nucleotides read TGCGCCAGCAGCTTGGTGGGGAAGGAGACCCAGTACTTC. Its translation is CASSLVGKETQYF.